This T cell receptor (beta chain) appears in the sequencing data of a study of Graves' ophthalmopathy and Graves' hyperthyroidism. This clonotype was seen at least ten times. For repertoire sequencing, the TCR beta CDR3 regions were amplified from RNA transcripts. Amplification began with first-round RT-PCR using HTBI primers, then second-round multiplex PCR was performed. TCRdb re-called the multiplex PCR reads through MiXCR, storing one row per CDR3 protein. The sample has about 700,000 distinct CDR3 sequences, 35% to 45% seen once. CDR1 SGHRS and CDR2 YFSETQ come from the germline V gene. Trimming removed 2 bases from V and 0 bases from J, with 11 bases in between. The CDR3 length is 16 residues. None of the included patients had other autoimmune diseases, uncontrolled infections, pregnancy or lactation, as these led to exclusion.

This TCR was sampled from an adult man with Graves' ophthalmopathy. J is TRBJ2-2 and V is TRBV5-1; D remains unclear. Material for sequencing was peripheral blood. The CDR3 here is CASSLRQAPNTGELFF. In DNA form, the CDR3 reads TGCGCCAGCAGCTTACGCCAGGCCCCGAACACCGGGGAGCTGTTTTTT.